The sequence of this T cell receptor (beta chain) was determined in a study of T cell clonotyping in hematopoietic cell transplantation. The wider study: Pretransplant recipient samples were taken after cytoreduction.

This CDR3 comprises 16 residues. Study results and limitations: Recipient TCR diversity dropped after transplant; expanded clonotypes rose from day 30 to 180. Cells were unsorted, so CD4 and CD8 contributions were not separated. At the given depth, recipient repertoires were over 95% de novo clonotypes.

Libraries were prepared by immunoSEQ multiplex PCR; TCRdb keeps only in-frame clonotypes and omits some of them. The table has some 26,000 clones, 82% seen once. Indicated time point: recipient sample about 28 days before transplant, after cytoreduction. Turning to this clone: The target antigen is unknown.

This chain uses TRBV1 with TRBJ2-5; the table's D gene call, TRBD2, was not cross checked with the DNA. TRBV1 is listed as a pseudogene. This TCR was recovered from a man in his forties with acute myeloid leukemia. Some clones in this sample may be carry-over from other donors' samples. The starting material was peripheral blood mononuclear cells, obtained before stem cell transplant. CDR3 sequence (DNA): TGCACCAGCAGCCAAGCACTAGCGGGGGGGTTCCAGACCCAGTACTTC. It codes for CTSSQALAGGFQTQYF.